The next 16 T cell receptor beta chains were all read from a single sample in a study of shared clonotypes between healthy human individuals. Libraries were prepared by immunoSEQ multiplex PCR; TCRdb keeps only in-frame clonotypes and omits some of them. Of 740,000 or so clones listed, 55% to 85% are singletons. The sample was memory CD4+ T cells sorted from blood. The subset was: CD45RA-negative fraction. All receptors derive from a woman in her 30s in good health.

CDR3 in amino acids: CASSQGVGLAYQETQYF. The CDR3 region has the DNA TGTGCCAGCAGCCAAGGCGTCGGTCTAGCGTATCAAGAGACCCAGTACTTC. The V and J genes are TRBV14 and TRBJ2-5; D may be TRBD2 (6 bases). Germline CDR1 reads SGHDN; CDR2 reads FVKESK. The CDR3 runs 17 residues. With 1 base removed from V and 2 bases from J, the gap between germline ends came to 17 bases.

This clone was counted a single time. The chain links TRBV28 to TRBJ1-5, with D perhaps matching TRBD1 (6 bases). V was clipped by 6 bases and J by 2 bases, with 17 bases between them. This CDR3 is built from 16 residues. Germline CDR1 reads MDHEN; CDR2 reads SYDVKM. For the CDR3, the DNA is TGTGCCAGCAGCCGCCCCGGGGGGGCCGGCAATCAGCCCCAGCATTTT. As protein: CASSRPGGAGNQPQHF.

The chain recombines TRBV5-1 with TRBJ1-2, with D hard to call. V lost 4 bases to trimming and J lost 4 bases, with 29 bases between them. The CDR3 runs 19 residues. Looked up from germline, CDR1 is SGHRS and CDR2 is YFSETQ. CDR3 coding DNA: TGCGCCAGCAGCATTGGCCATACCATCGAACGGGGAGTGAGCTATGGCTACACCTTC. Protein product: CASSIGHTIERGVSYGYTF.

V usage is TRBV5-3 and J usage is TRBJ1-3; D is undetermined. TRBV5-3 is given ORF status, its function remaining uncertain. The V end was cut by 0 bases, the J end by 4 bases, with 8 bases between. There are 14 residues in the CDR3. CDR3 in DNA: TGTGCCAGAAGCTTGGTGCGTGGAGGAAACACCATATATTTT. It codes for CARSLVRGGNTIYF.

V usage is TRBV27 and J usage is TRBJ2-7; D gene unclear. Trimming cost V 7 bases and J 11 bases, with 24 bases left between them. The CDR3 consists of 14 residues. Germline CDR1 reads MNHEY; CDR2 reads SMNVEV (reference sequence). As DNA, the CDR3 is TGTGCCAGCAAGCAAGGAGTAGCTCTTTCTTTGGAGTACTTC. Protein: CASKQGVALSLEYF.

This chain connects TRBV5-8 to TRBJ2-5, with D possibly being TRBD1 or TRBD2 (6 bases each). The germline V gene has CDR1 SGHTS and CDR2 YDEGEE. V was pared by 4 bases and J by 7 bases, with 14 bases between. The length of the CDR3 is 13 residues. CDR3 nucleotide sequence: TGTGCCAGCAGCCCGCCCGGGGGCAGGACCCAGTACTTC. It codes for CASSPPGGRTQYF. The whole variable domain, remainder taken from reference TRBV5-8 and TRBJ2-5, is EAGVTQSPTHLIKTRGQQATLRCSPISGHTSVYWYQQALGLGLQFLLWYDEGEERNRGNFPPRFSGRQFPNYSSELNVNALELEDSALYLCASSPPGGRTQYFGPGTRLLVL.

The chain carries TRBV10-3 and TRBJ2-6, with D unresolved. The CDR3 length is 14 residues. The V end was cut by 2 bases, the J end by 2 bases, with 4 bases between. Germline CDR1 is ENHRY and CDR2 is SYGVKD. The DNA of the CDR3 is TGTGCCATCAGTGAGGGGGCTGGGGCCAACGTCCTGACTTTC. This encodes CAISEGAGANVLTF.

The chain uses TRBV7-2 and TRBJ2-7; no clear D gene. The ends were cut back, 6 bases at V and 2 bases at J, with 11 bases in the middle. The CDR3 is made up of 13 amino acids. Germline CDR1 reads SGHTA; CDR2 reads FQGNSA. CDR3 in amino acids: CASSIVGTYEQYF. CDR3 nucleotides: TGTGCCAGCAGTATCGTGGGGACCTACGAGCAGTACTTC.

The DNA of the CDR3 is TGTGCCAGCACCCGGGGACAGAGCTACGAGCAGTACTTC. It yields the protein CASTRGQSYEQYF. The chain recombines TRBV6-1 with TRBJ2-7, with 7 bases matching TRBD1. Germline values: CDR1 MNHNS, CDR2 SASEGT. CDR3 length equals 13 residues. V trimming: 7 bases; J trimming: 3 bases; junction bases outside the gene matches: 6.

The chain combines TRBV6-6 with TRBJ2-1, with D perhaps TRBD1 (6 bases). Deletions cut 6 bases from V and 5 bases from J, with 8 bases between. Germline lookup yields CDR1 MNHNY and CDR2 SVGAGI (reference sequence). The CDR3 consists of 12 residues. DNA for the CDR3: TGTGCCAGCAGACAGGGTGACAATGAGCAGTTCTTC. Translated: CASRQGDNEQFF.

The chain carries TRBV7-7 and TRBJ2-5, with D possibly matching TRBD2 (5 bases). Germline V CDR1 and CDR2: SSHAT, FNYEAQ (reference sequence). Between the trimmed V and J ends, which lost 4 bases and 5 bases, there was a span of 17 bases. The CDR3 is 15 residues long. The CDR3 loop reads CASSSREGVGETQYF. For the CDR3, the DNA is TGTGCCAGCAGCTCTAGAGAGGGCGTTGGGGAGACCCAGTACTTC.

This clone was seen once. The chain links TRBV6-5 to TRBJ2-7, with 12 positions matching TRBD2. Germline values: CDR1 MNHEY, CDR2 SVGAGI. The CDR3 runs 15 residues. V dropped 6 bases and J dropped 7; count of bases not matched to a gene: 10. CDR3 in DNA: TGTGCCAGCAGATCCACGACTAGCGGGAGAATAGAGCAGTACTTC. The encoded protein is CASRSTTSGRIEQYF.

V and J are TRBV7-8 and TRBJ2-7, with TRBD2 as a possible D gene (6 bases). Germline V lookup: CDR1 SGHVS, CDR2 FQNEAQ. V was pared by 1 base and J by 7 bases, with 14 bases between. The length of the CDR3 is 14 residues. The CDR3 DNA is TGTGCCAGCAGCTTAGTTCAGGGACTGGGAGAGCAGTACTTC. Residues: CASSLVQGLGEQYF.

V usage is TRBV19 and J usage is TRBJ1-2; D call uncertain. Germline V gene lookup returns CDR1 LNHDA and CDR2 SQIVND (reference sequence). Trimming pared 3 bases from V and 4 bases from J, leaving 12 bases between. The length of the CDR3 is 14 residues. The DNA of the CDR3 is TGTGCCAGTAGTATTCAGGTCGGAGGCTATGGCTACACCTTC. This codes for CASSIQVGGYGYTF.

This chain joins TRBV6-1 and TRBJ2-7; D remains ambiguous. Germline V CDR1 and CDR2: MNHNS, SASEGT. Trimming shortened V by 6 bases and J by 6 bases, and 15 bases separated the two germline ends. This CDR3 has 13 residues. The CDR3 region is CASREIVGFEQYF. The CDR3, as DNA: TGTGCCAGCAGGGAGATCGTGGGTTTCGAGCAGTACTTC.

This clone has a single count. The V call is TRBV11-2, the J call TRBJ2-2; 11 positions match TRBD2. The CDR3 loop spans 16 amino acids. The V and J ends lost 5 bases and 5 bases, in that order; junction bases with no gene match: 7. Germline CDR1 is SGHAT and CDR2 is FQNNGV. CDR3 loop: CASSPTSGSGTGELFF. CDR3 nucleotide sequence: TGTGCCAGCAGCCCCACTAGCGGGAGTGGAACCGGGGAGCTGTTTTTT. The complete variable domain, with remaining parts taken from reference TRBV11-2 and TRBJ2-2, reads EAGVAQSPRYKIIEKRQSVAFWCNPISGHATLYWYQQILGQGPKLLIQFQNNGVVDDSQLPKDRFSAERLKGVDSTLKIQPAKLEDSAVYLCASSPTSGSGTGELFFGEGSRLTVL.